This TCR beta chain was obtained from a study of vaccination effects on CD4 cells after COVID-19. The data were produced by immunoSEQ multiplex PCR, yet TCRdb's version contains in-frame clones alone and is incomplete. The repertoire holds approximately 74,000 clones, with 60% to 85% as singletons. Prior to sequencing, the ViraFEST assay stimulated PBMC with viral peptide pools, which expanded the antigen-specific CD4+ T cells. At the end of 9 to 11 days of culture, CD4+ T cells were isolated. Of the BNT162b2 and mRNA-1273 vaccines, participants received two doses of one or the other. Wells containing roughly 1.8 million PBMC each were cultured with 10 IU/ml IL-2 and approximately 10 ug/ml peptides. The CDR3 loop spans 15 amino acids. Germline V gene data show CDR1 as SNHLY and CDR2 as FYNNEI. Trimming pared 1 base from V and 4 bases from J, leaving 11 bases between. This clone was seen just once. What it binds is unknown.

The chain carries TRBV2 and TRBJ1-3; D remains unclear. This clonotype was sampled from a human donor who received a COVID-19 vaccine. Sequencing used CD4+ T cells from PBMCs cultured with HCoV-OC43 spike peptides, obtained after COVID-19 vaccination. The subset denotes: HCoV-OC43 spike overlapping peptide pool stimulation. The CDR3 DNA follows: TGTGCCAGCAGTGAAGATGGGTTGCAGGGAAACACCATATATTTT. Amino acids: CASSEDGLQGNTIYF.